Each of the 24 T cell receptor beta chains below was sequenced from the same sample in a study of pediatric ulcerative colitis. Measured with immunoSEQ multiplex PCR; TCRdb has only the in-frame clones, and not every one. The sample has approximately 37,000 clones, 60% to 75% seen once. One to two pinch biopsies were taken from the rectum during colonoscopy. The sequenced material came from gut tissue. These receptors came from a boy between 5 and 17 years old with severe ulcerative colitis.

CDR3 amino acids: CASSLRPYEQYF. DNA for the CDR3: TGTGCCAGCAGCTTAAGGCCTTACGAGCAGTACTTC. This sequence joins TRBV11-2 and TRBJ2-7; no definite D call. The V gene's germline CDR1 is SGHAT and CDR2 FQNNGV. V lost 2 bases and J lost 4, with 6 bases in between. The CDR3 runs 12 residues.

The chain links TRBV4-2 to TRBJ2-7; D unresolved. Germline loops: CDR1 LGHNA, CDR2 YNFKEQ. The CDR3 has 14 residues. Between the trimmed V and J ends, which lost 0 bases and 3 bases, there was a span of 9 bases. The CDR3 is CASSQERQRYEQYF. In DNA, the CDR3 is TGTGCCAGCAGCCAAGAAAGACAACGCTACGAGCAGTACTTC.

Here the CDR3 DNA reads TGCGCCAGCAGGACTAGTGGGGGGGCGTCCTACGAGCAGTACTTC. As protein: CASRTSGGASYEQYF. J is TRBJ2-7 and V is TRBV10-2; perhaps TRBD2 as D (7 bases). This CDR3 is built from 15 residues. CDR1 WSHSY and CDR2 SAAADI come from the germline V gene. The V end was cut by 6 bases, the J end by 1 base, with 16 bases between.

J is TRBJ2-1 and V is TRBV5-1; 10 nucleotides match TRBD2. The CDR3 is made up of 16 amino acids. The junction had 7 bases not matched to a gene; V was cut back by 3 bases and J by 4 bases. Germline V gene data show CDR1 as SGHRS and CDR2 as YFSETQ. The CDR3 region has the DNA TGCGCCAGCAGCTCAATTAGCGGGGGGCTTTACAATGAGCAGTTCTTC. Protein product: CASSSISGGLYNEQFF.

The sample holds a few counts of this clone. Other DNA sequences in this specimen translate into the identical CDR3. This chain uses TRBV6-5 with TRBJ1-3; 7 bases align to TRBD1. Germline-derived CDR1 and CDR2 are MNHEY and SVGAGI. The ends lost 0 bases at V and 4 bases at J; junction bases unmatched: 0. This CDR3 has 14 residues. Written as DNA, the CDR3 is TGTGCCAGCAGTTACTCGACAGGGGGAAACACCATATATTTT. This encodes CASSYSTGGNTIYF.

CDR3 region: CASSGLTRTGANYGYTF. CDR3 DNA: TGTGCCAGCAGTGGCCTGACAAGGACTGGAGCTAACTATGGCTACACCTTC. The rearrangement links TRBV6-1 to TRBJ1-2; D unclear. Germline V gene sequence: CDR1 MNHNS, CDR2 SASEGT. The length of the CDR3 is 17 residues. V was trimmed by 4 bases and J by 0 bases, leaving 18 bases between them.

This chain links TRBV7-2 with TRBJ2-6; D is uncertain. In germline, CDR1 is SGHTA, CDR2 FQGNSA. This CDR3 comprises 15 residues. With 3 bases removed from V and 4 bases from J, the gap between germline ends came to 10 bases. As DNA, the CDR3 is TGTGCCAGCAGCTTGCGACTGTCGGGGGCCAACGTCCTGACTTTC. Amino acids: CASSLRLSGANVLTF.

This sequence joins TRBV7-3 and TRBJ1-1; D is perhaps TRBD1 (6 bases). The CDR3 length is 13 residues. The germline gives CDR1 SGHTA, CDR2 FQGTGA. The V end was cut by 1 base, the J end by 11 bases, with 14 bases between. DNA of the CDR3: TGTGCCAGCAGCTTAAATCGTTGGACAGCTGCTTTCTTT. It codes for CASSLNRWTAAFF.

This clone occurred a few times. The CDR3 protein is CASSDGGADHGYTF. The CDR3 DNA reads TGTGCCAGCAGTGATGGGGGCGCGGACCATGGCTACACCTTC. The rearrangement uses TRBV6-1 and TRBJ1-2; possibly TRBD1 for D (6 bases). V gave up 3 bases and J gave up 6 bases, with 14 bases separating them. The CDR3 runs to 14 residues. CDR1 MNHNS and CDR2 SASEGT come from the germline V gene.

This clone was detected only once. This chain joins TRBV4-2 and TRBJ2-3, with D possibly being TRBD2 (6 bases). This CDR3 has 16 residues. The germline V and J ends were trimmed by 1 base and 1 base, with 12 bases remaining between them. The germline CDR1 and CDR2 sequences are LGHNA and YNFKEQ. In DNA form, the CDR3 reads TGTGCCAGCAGCCAAGCCTCGTGGGGGGGCACAGATACGCAGTATTTT. It specifies CASSQASWGGTDTQYF.

V is TRBV11-2 and J is TRBJ2-7; possible D gene TRBD2, 6 bases. Trimming removed 1 base from V and 0 bases from J, with 13 bases in between. The CDR3 is 16 amino acids. CDR1 and CDR2 (germline): SGHAT, FQNNGV. CDR3 nucleotides: TGTGCCAGCAGCTTAGCGGAGGGGACCCACTCCTACGAGCAGTACTTC. It translates to CASSLAEGTHSYEQYF.

This clone has just a few counts. V and J are TRBV28 and TRBJ2-2; D remains unclear. Per the germline V gene, CDR1 is MDHEN and CDR2 is SYDVKM. This CDR3 region has 12 residues. V lost 6 bases to trimming and J lost 11 bases, with 13 bases between them. The CDR3 sequence is CASRSRAPELFF. CDR3 nucleotides: TGTGCCAGCAGGAGTAGGGCCCCAGAGCTGTTTTTT.

The chain joins TRBV6-5 to TRBJ1-4, with a tentative D call TRBD1 (5 bases). CDR3 length: 15 amino acids. Deletions cut 8 bases from V and 7 bases from J, with 20 bases between. From germline, CDR1 is MNHEY and CDR2 SVGAGI. The CDR3 DNA is TGTGCCAGCTGCCGGGGCCGTGGGTTAGGTGAAAAACTGTTTTTT. It encodes CASCRGRGLGEKLFF.

V is TRBV10-2 and J is TRBJ2-5; 10 bases fit TRBD1. The DNA end is a closer match to TRBJ2-7, so the J assignment may be wrong. The CDR3 totals 15 residues. Germline V gene lookup returns CDR1 WSHSY and CDR2 SAAADI. The CDR3 loop is CASSKPGQGPYEQYF. The CDR3 region has the DNA TGCGCCAGCAGTAAACCGGGACAGGGGCCTTACGAGCAGTACTTC.

The rearrangement joins TRBV28 to TRBJ1-5; TRBD1 aligns across 8 bases. Germline CDR1 reads MDHEN; CDR2 reads SYDVKM. CDR3 length: 16 residues. Losses at the gene ends were 6 bases for V and 1 base for J; bases not matched to a gene: 8. In DNA form, the CDR3 reads TGTGCCAGCAGGTTGAACACAGGGGGGAGCAATCAGCCCCAGCATTTT. Protein sequence: CASRLNTGGSNQPQHF.

This rearrangement joins TRBV7-3 to TRBJ2-7, with D perhaps given as TRBD1 or TRBD2 (6 bases each). The germline V gene has CDR1 SGHTA and CDR2 FQGTGA. The V end lost 8 bases, the J end lost 1 base, and 18 bases lay between the germline ends. This CDR3 comprises 15 residues. The CDR3 DNA is TGTGCCAGCCGAAATAGTGGGGGGCAATCCTACGAGCAGTACTTC. Its translation is CASRNSGGQSYEQYF. Drawing the rest from reference TRBV7-3 and TRBJ2-7, the complete variable domain is GAGVSQTPSNKVTEKGKYVELRCDPISGHTALYWYRQSLGQGPEFLIYFQGTGAADDSGLPNDRFFAVRPEGSVSTLKIQRTERGDSAVYLCASRNSGGQSYEQYFGPGTRLTVT.

The chain recombines TRBV11-2 with TRBJ2-1; D uncertain. Germline V gene sequence: CDR1 SGHAT, CDR2 FQNNGV. This CDR3 is built from 12 residues. V was trimmed by 4 bases and J by 14 bases, leaving 15 bases between them. The CDR3 protein is CASSSLGNREFF. The CDR3 DNA is TGTGCCAGCAGCTCCCTAGGTAACAGAGAGTTCTTC.

The chain carries TRBV19 and TRBJ1-3; D remains unclear. This CDR3 is built from 16 residues. V was cut by 6 bases and J by 4 bases, with 19 bases left in between. The germline V gene has CDR1 LNHDA and CDR2 SQIVND (reference sequence). The CDR3 DNA reads as TGTGCCAGTAGCACGGGAGAGCAGGTCCTCGGAAACACCATATATTTT. It specifies CASSTGEQVLGNTIYF.

The CDR3 spells CASSERLGFYEQYF. The CDR3 DNA reads TGCGCCAGCAGTGAGAGACTAGGATTCTACGAGCAGTACTTC. The gene calls are TRBV10-1 and TRBJ2-7; D might be TRBD2 (6 bases). V was shortened by 2 bases and J by 3 bases, with 11 bases between the two germline ends. The CDR3 loop spans 14 amino acids. Germline CDR1 and CDR2: WNHNN and SYGVQD (reference sequence).

The J gene is TRBJ2-1, the V gene TRBV27; D is undetermined. This CDR3 contains 15 residues. V was clipped by 5 bases and J by 9 bases, with 20 bases between them. Germline values: CDR1 MNHEY, CDR2 SMNVEV (reference sequence). CDR3 nucleotides: TGTGCCAGCAGTCCGCTAGTATCCGGGCTTGCTGAGCAGTTCTTC. This gives the protein CASSPLVSGLAEQFF.

This clone was counted only a few times. The chain employs TRBV11-1 and TRBJ1-6; D might be TRBD1 (5 bases). Trimming took off 3 bases at V and 10 bases at J, with 13 bases between the two ends. The CDR3 has 14 amino acids. Looked up from germline, CDR1 is SGHAT and CDR2 is FQDESV (reference sequence). CDR3 in DNA: TGTGCCAGCAGCTTCGGGACGGCGGACTCACCCCTCCACTTT. This sequence encodes CASSFGTADSPLHF. The whole variable domain, filled in from reference TRBV11-1 and TRBJ1-6, reads EAEVAQSPRYKITEKSQAVAFWCDPISGHATLYWYRQILGQGPELLVQFQDESVVDDSQLPKDRFSAERLKGVDSTLKIQPAELGDSAMYLCASSFGTADSPLHFGNGTRLTVT.

This rearrangement joins TRBV5-8 to TRBJ1-2; D not certain. CDR1 and CDR2 (germline): SGHTS, YDEGEE. The CDR3 extends over 13 amino acids. V was pared by 6 bases and J by 5 bases, with 14 bases between. CDR3 nucleotides: TGTGCCAGCAAAGACCCGGTCAGATATGGCTACACCTTC. Translated: CASKDPVRYGYTF.

The table lists this clone with a few counts. This rearrangement joins TRBV2 to TRBJ1-2; D perhaps matches TRBD1 (6 bases). The CDR3 runs to 18 residues. V was shortened by 4 bases and J by 4 bases, with 25 bases between the two germline ends. CDR1 is SNHLY, CDR2 FYNNEI, per germline. The CDR3 sequence: CASSGPSLTGTSLYGYTF. In nucleotides, the CDR3 is TGTGCCAGCAGTGGGCCCAGTCTGACCGGGACAAGCCTCTATGGCTACACCTTC.

This clone has more than one count but fewer than ten. The chain links TRBV6-1 to TRBJ1-6; D is ambiguous. The V gene lost 2 bases and the J gene lost 10 bases, with 15 bases spanning the gap. This CDR3 region has 15 residues. Germline loops: CDR1 MNHNS, CDR2 SASEGT. The CDR3 nucleotides are TGTGCCAGCAGTGAAAGAATTGTGGAAGCATCACCCCTCCACTTT. It codes for CASSERIVEASPLHF.